This T cell receptor (beta chain) was obtained from a study of blood T cell repertoires in COVID-19. Overall study: The United States, Italy and Spain provided the acute and convalescent COVID-19 samples. From T cells, B-cell-depleted T cells, or PBMCs came the material, which was cDNA or gDNA.

The CDR3 covers 18 residues. V lost 2 bases to trimming and J lost 1 base; unmatched junction nucleotides: 13. Germline V gene data show CDR1 as MGHRA and CDR2 as YSYEKL. Cohort allocation depended upon clinical history that participants reported. Methods used by the authors: The authors estimated nucleated cell counts from reference gene primer amplification. The method was immunoSEQ multiplex PCR; TCRdb's version includes in-frame clones alone and lacks a portion of them. V and J calls and clone size are those listed in that table; D and trimming were worked out from the DNA. The table includes 190,000 or so clones, roughly 87% detected once.

This chain connects TRBV4-1 to TRBJ2-7, with 8 bases fitting TRBD2. Sequenced sample: PBMCs or T cells enriched from blood (not recorded which). This TCR was sampled from a man younger than 30 with acute COVID-19. The CDR3 reads CASSQRVPPGLESYEQYF. The CDR3 nucleotides are TGCGCCAGCAGCCAACGGGTTCCTCCGGGACTAGAATCCTACGAGCAGTACTTC.